The source of this T cell receptor (beta chain) is a study of cytomegalovirus exposure and HLA in healthy donors. The wider study: Researchers found that under 90% of 350 to 500 genotyped donors fell within the Caucasian-associated ancestry cluster. Regarding the study as a whole: Reports indicate that TCR beta sequences accurately predicted the HLA-A and HLA-B alleles of most subjects. Rarity marked most TCR sequences, yet some public TCRs occurred in many donors.

Primers: 60 Vbeta forward and 13 Jbeta reverse. Measured with immunoSEQ multiplex PCR; TCRdb has only the in-frame clones, and not every one. Of fewer than 200,000 clones in the sample, approximately 80% are singletons; the top ten hold approximately 0.8%. With 5 bases removed from V and 7 bases from J, the gap between germline ends came to 12 bases. There are 13 residues in the CDR3. Germline CDR1 is LNHDA and CDR2 is SQIVND (reference sequence). Worth noting for this clone: The antigen is unknown.

The specimen was PBMCs. This chain uses TRBV19 with TRBJ1-5, with D unresolved. The source of this sequence is a woman under 30 in good health and CMV-seronegative. DNA of the CDR3: TGTGCCAGTAGTTTTTCGTCAGGACAGCCCCAGCATTTT. Protein sequence: CASSFSSGQPQHF.